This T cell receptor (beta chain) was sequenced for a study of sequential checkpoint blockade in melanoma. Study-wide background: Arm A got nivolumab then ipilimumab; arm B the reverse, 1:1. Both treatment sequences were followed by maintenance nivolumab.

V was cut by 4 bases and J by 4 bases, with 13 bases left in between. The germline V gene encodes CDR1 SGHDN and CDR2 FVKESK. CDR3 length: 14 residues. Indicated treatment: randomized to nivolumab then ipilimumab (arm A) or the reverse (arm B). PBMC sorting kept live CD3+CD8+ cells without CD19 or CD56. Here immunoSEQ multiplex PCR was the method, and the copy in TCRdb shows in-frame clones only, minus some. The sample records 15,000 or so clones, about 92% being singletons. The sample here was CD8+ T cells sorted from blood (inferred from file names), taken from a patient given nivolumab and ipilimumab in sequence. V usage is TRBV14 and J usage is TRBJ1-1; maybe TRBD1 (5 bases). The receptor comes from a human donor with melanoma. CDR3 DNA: TGTGCCAGCAGCCCCCCCCTGCAGGGCACTGAAGCTTTCTTT. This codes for CASSPPLQGTEAFF.